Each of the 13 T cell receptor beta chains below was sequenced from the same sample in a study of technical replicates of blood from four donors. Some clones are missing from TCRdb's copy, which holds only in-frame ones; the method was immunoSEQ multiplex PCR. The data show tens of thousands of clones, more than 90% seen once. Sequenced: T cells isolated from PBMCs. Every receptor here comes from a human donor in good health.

The CDR3 DNA reads as TGTGCCTGGAGTGAACAGGGGGCCTTCACTGAAGCTTTCTTT. It codes for CAWSEQGAFTEAFF. The J gene is TRBJ1-1, the V gene TRBV30; 9 bases match TRBD1. The length of the CDR3 is 14 residues. CDR1 is GTSNPN, CDR2 SVGIG, per germline (reference sequence). After removal of 1 base from V and 4 bases from J, the junction contained 4 bases not matched to a gene. The complete variable domain, with remaining parts taken from reference TRBV30 and TRBJ1-1, reads SQTIHQWPATLVQPVGSPLSLECTVEGTSNPNLYWYRQAAGRGLQLLFYSVGIGQISSEVPQNLSASRPQDRQFILSSKKLLLSDSGFYLCAWSEQGAFTEAFFGQGTRLTVV.

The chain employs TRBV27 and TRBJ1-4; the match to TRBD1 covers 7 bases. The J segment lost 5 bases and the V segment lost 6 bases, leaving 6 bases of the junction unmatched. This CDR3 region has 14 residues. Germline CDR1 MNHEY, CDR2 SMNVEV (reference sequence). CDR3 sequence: CASRRQGLNEKLFF. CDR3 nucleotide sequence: TGTGCCAGCAGACGACAGGGTCTAAATGAAAAACTGTTTTTT.

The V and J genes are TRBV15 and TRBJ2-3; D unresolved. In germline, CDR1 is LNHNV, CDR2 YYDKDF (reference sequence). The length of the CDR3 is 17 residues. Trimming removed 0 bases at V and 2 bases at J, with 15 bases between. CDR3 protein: CATSREYEELITDTQYF. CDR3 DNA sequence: TGTGCCACCAGCAGAGAATATGAGGAATTGATCACAGATACGCAGTATTTT.

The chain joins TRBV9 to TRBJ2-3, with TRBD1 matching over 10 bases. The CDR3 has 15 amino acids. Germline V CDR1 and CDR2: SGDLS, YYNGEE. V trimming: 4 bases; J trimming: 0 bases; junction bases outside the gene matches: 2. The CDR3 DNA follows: TGTGCCAGCAGCCGGACAGGGGGAAGCACAGATACGCAGTATTTT. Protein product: CASSRTGGSTDTQYF.

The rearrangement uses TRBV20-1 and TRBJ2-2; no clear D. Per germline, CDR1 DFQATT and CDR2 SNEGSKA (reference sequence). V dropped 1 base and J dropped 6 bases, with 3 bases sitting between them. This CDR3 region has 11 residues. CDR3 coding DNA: TGCAGTGCTAGAGCTCCCGGGGAGCTGTTTTTT. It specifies CSARAPGELFF.

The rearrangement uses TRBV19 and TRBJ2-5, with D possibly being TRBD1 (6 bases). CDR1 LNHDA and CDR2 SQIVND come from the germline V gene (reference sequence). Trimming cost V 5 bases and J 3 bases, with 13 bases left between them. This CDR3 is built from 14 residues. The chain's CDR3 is CASSLWGREETQYF. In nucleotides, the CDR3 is TGTGCCAGTAGTTTATGGGGGCGGGAAGAGACCCAGTACTTC. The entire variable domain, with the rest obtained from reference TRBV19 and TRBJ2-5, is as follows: DGGITQSPKYLFRKEGQNVTLSCEQNLNHDAMYWYRQDPGQGLRLIYYSQIVNDFQKGDIAEGYSVSREKKESFPLTVTSAQKNPTAFYLCASSLWGREETQYFGPGTRLLVL.

The CDR3 region has the DNA TGTGCCAGCAGCCCAGTAGCGGGAGCGGTGAATGAGCAGTTCTTC. Its protein product is CASSPVAGAVNEQFF. This chain joins TRBV7-3 and TRBJ2-1, with 9 bases that match TRBD2. CDR3 length: 15 amino acids. With 5 bases clipped from V and 7 bases from J, the junction kept 9 bases outside the gene matches. Germline values: CDR1 SGHTA, CDR2 FQGTGA. Full variable domain (rest looked up from reference TRBV7-3 and TRBJ2-1): GAGVSQTPSNKVTEKGKYVELRCDPISGHTALYWYRQSLGQGPEFLIYFQGTGAADDSGLPNDRFFAVRPEGSVSTLKIQRTERGDSAVYLCASSPVAGAVNEQFFGPGTRLTVL.

The CDR3 protein is CASSVGRLEKLFF. The CDR3 bases are TGCGCCAGCAGTGTGGGGAGGCTTGAAAAACTGTTTTTT. The chain links TRBV5-1 to TRBJ1-4; unclear D gene. Trimming took 5 bases from V and 7 from J, leaving 12 bases between them. There are 13 residues in the CDR3. Looked up from germline, CDR1 is SGHRS and CDR2 is YFSETQ.

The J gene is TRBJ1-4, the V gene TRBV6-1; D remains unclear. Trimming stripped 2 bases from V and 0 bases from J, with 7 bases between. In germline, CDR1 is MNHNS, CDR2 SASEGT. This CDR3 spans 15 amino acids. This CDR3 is CASSETRSTNEKLFF. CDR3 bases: TGTGCCAGCAGTGAAACGAGATCAACTAATGAAAAACTGTTTTTT.

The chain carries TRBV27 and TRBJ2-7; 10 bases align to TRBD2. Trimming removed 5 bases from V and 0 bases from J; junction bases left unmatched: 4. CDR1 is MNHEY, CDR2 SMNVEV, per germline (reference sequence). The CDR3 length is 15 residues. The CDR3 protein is CASSTRTSGSYEQYF. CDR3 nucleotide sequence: TGTGCCAGCAGTACCAGGACTAGCGGCTCCTACGAGCAGTACTTC.

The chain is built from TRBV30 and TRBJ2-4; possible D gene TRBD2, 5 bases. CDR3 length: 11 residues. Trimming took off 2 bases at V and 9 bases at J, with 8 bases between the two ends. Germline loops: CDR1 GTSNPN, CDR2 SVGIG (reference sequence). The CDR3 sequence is CAWSRRGIQYF. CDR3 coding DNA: TGTGCCTGGAGTAGACGGGGCATTCAGTACTTC.

The CDR3 protein is CASSSGQGSYNEQFF. For the CDR3, the DNA is TGCGCCAGCAGCTCCGGACAGGGATCGTACAATGAGCAGTTCTTC. V and J are TRBV5-1 and TRBJ2-1; TRBD1 agrees at 8 bases. From germline, CDR1 is SGHRS and CDR2 YFSETQ. After removal of 3 bases from V and 4 bases from J, the junction contained 6 bases not matched to a gene. The CDR3 extends over 15 amino acids. The full variable domain, in which reference TRBV5-1 and TRBJ2-1 provide the parts outside the CDR3, is KAGVTQTPRYLIKTRGQQVTLSCSPISGHRSVSWYQQTPGQGLQFLFEYFSETQRNKGNFPGRFSGRQFSNSRSEMNVSTLELGDSALYLCASSSGQGSYNEQFFGPGTRLTVL.

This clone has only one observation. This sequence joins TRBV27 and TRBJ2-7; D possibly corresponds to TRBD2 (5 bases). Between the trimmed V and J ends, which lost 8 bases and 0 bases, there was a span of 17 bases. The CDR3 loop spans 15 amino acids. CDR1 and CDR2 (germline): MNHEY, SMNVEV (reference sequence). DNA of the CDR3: TGTGCCAGCCGTCTCGAGGGCCCCAACTCCTACGAGCAGTACTTC. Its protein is CASRLEGPNSYEQYF.